This TCR beta chain was recorded in a study of T-cell memory formation after mild COVID-19. Study-wide background: Each donor largely had its own TCR clusters. Study-wide results and limits: Whether day 37 second-wave clones are SARS-CoV-2-specific was not confirmed.

This clonotype was recorded a few times. Its antigen is unidentified. Constant-segment primers served in 5'RACE that generated TCR alpha and TCR beta cDNA libraries bearing sample barcodes and UMIs. TCRdb passed the 5' RACE reads through MiXCR, listing each CDR3 protein once. The sample includes under 350,000 distinct CDR3 sequences, around 15% of them seen just once. The CDR3 is made up of 14 amino acids. From germline, CDR1 is MDHEN and CDR2 SYDVKM. The trim removed 5 bases at V and 5 bases at J, leaving 5 bases unmatched. Sequences were obtained from PBMCs or a T cell subset sorted from them (not recorded which). The chain recombines TRBV28 with TRBJ2-7; TRBD1 agrees at 11 bases. The clonotype comes from a man aged 18 to 30 who had mild COVID-19 (a few samples of this study predate the infection). Cell type and time point are not known. CDR3 protein: CASSPGTGGNEQYV. Here the CDR3 DNA reads TGTGCCAGCAGTCCCGGGACAGGGGGTAACGAGCAGTACGTC.